Below, one TCR beta chain is given with its context. This clone came up a few times. Which antigen it targets is not known. Base qualities are missing; no much larger clone stands one base away. According to the study, the label for this sample's time point signals: cycle 4 day 1 (C4D1), after more than five weeks of nivolumab. All trial patients had relapsed after autologous stem cell transplantation, with cohorts A, B and C differing in prior brentuximab vedotin exposure. The trial cohort comprised around 60 patients with relapsed/refractory classical Hodgkin lymphoma whose best overall responses were complete response, partial response or progressive disease. Trial patients were treated with single-agent nivolumab in the multi-cohort phase II CheckMate 205 trial. An independent review committee assessed best overall response by applying the 2007 International Working Group response criteria. Trial PBMCs were collected just before the start of nivolumab (C1D1) and during therapy at cycle 2 day 1 and cycle 4 day 1. Peripheral blood was collected in 8 mL Vacutainer Cell Preparation Tubes, from which PBMCs were isolated by centrifugation and then cryopreserved.

These data are taken from a study of PD-1 blockade in classical Hodgkin lymphoma (TCRdb year 2020). The study in broad terms: Nivolumab dosing was 3 mg/kg intravenously every 2 weeks, continuing until either disease progression or unacceptable toxicity. To define a peripheral blood immune signature of response to PD-1 blockade in classical Hodgkin lymphoma, the study combined TCR beta sequencing with CyTOF.

On the study overall, not on this receptor specifically: The study was limited to a single clinical trial cohort, and causes of repertoire differences, possibly disease activity or prior therapy, remained undefined. Baseline TCR diversity was reported as lower in newly diagnosed patients than in healthy donors, and lower still in relapsed/refractory patients. A significant rise by C4D1 was seen in CD4+ but not CD8+ TCR diversity (p=0.0027 vs p=0.16), with the rise being most apparent in complete responders (p=0.02). Trial patients achieving complete response had baseline diversity similar to newly diagnosed patients, whereas partial responders and progressors had significantly lower diversity. Diversity was lower in patients who began nivolumab less than 1 year after ASCT, so these patients were left out of later analyses to avoid confounding by immune reconstitution.

Genomic DNA was isolated using the Qiagen DNeasy kit from unsorted PBMCs as well as from negatively selected CD4+ and CD8+ fractions. Using primers that anneal to V and J segments, immunoSEQ multiplex PCR amplified the TCR beta CDR3 regions. A synthetic immune receptor repertoire was used to minimize amplification bias, and remaining bias was computationally removed after sequencing. In the paper's pipeline: Repertoire diversity was quantified as the Shannon entropy index using custom Python scripts. Unsorted, CD4+ and CD8+ repertoires were analyzed separately, except in combined analyses where CD4+ and CD8+ sequences were merged in silico. Clonal expansion was defined as at least a 2-fold frequency increase after treatment relative to C1D1, with a pseudocount of 0.5 for undetected baseline clones. Singleton clones were defined as clones with 0 or 1 copy at C1D1, and non-singleton clones were defined as clones with 2 or more copies. Clones expanded in unsorted samples were annotated as CD4+, CD8+ or unknown by matching protein sequences in sorted samples from the same patient. Diversity changes from C1D1 to C4D1 were tested in paired samples using Wilcoxon tests. TCRdb limited this immuneACCESS table to in-frame rearrangements with V and J called. A share of clones is missing; checked studies link under half to unresolved V genes, and the rest is unexplained. The DNA gave D and trimming, while V, J and clone size come from that table. The sample table contains 90,000 or so clones; only one count was recorded for approximately 78% of them. Of the sample, 9.4% is held by the ten largest clones.

As encoded in the germline V gene, CDR1 is ENHRY while CDR2 is SYGVKD. Reading from cysteine to phenylalanine, the CDR3 counts 12 amino acids. The read is trimmed to its CDR3 DNA, 36 bases read in frame from base 1. The junction carries 10 bases between V and J, which are trimmed by 7 bases and 6 bases respectively. The TCR sequence derives from a human donor with classical Hodgkin lymphoma. Material: peripheral blood mononuclear cells (PBMCs), obtained before the fourth cycle of nivolumab. The chain couples TRBV10-3 to TRBJ2-1, with a weak D call of TRBD2 (5 bases match). The encoded CDR3 is CAIMRAGNEQFF. The DNA reads TGTGCCATCATGCGGGCAGGCAATGAGCAGTTCTTC.